The 12 T cell receptor beta chains listed next were all sequenced from one sample in a study of OX40 agonist ivuxolimab in advanced cancers. Measured with immunoSEQ multiplex PCR; TCRdb has only the in-frame clones, and not every one. The table records tens of thousands of clones, over 80% of them present only once. Sequences were derived from CD4+ or CD8+ T cells sorted from blood, sampled in a trial of the OX40 agonist ivuxolimab. The origin of the receptors is an adult with an advanced solid tumor such as melanoma, head and neck, liver or kidney cancer.

The chain joins TRBV7-9 to TRBJ2-7; D may be TRBD1 (6 bases). Trimming removed 3 bases at V and 3 bases at J, with 12 bases between. Per germline, CDR1 SEHNR and CDR2 FQNEAQ (reference sequence). The CDR3 runs 14 residues. For the CDR3, the DNA is TGTGCCAGCAGCTTGACCGGGACAATCTACGAGCAGTACTTC. It yields the protein CASSLTGTIYEQYF.

The V call is TRBV7-2, the J call TRBJ2-1; 13 nucleotides line up with TRBD2. The germline V gene encodes CDR1 SGHTA and CDR2 FQGNSA. The CDR3 is made up of 17 amino acids. With V trimmed by 5 bases and J by 6 bases, 10 bases remained unmatched. The CDR3 loop reads CASSPRTSGRMSNEQFF. The CDR3 coding sequence is TGTGCCAGCAGCCCTAGGACTAGCGGGAGAATGAGCAATGAGCAGTTCTTC. Full variable domain (outside the CDR3, taken from reference TRBV7-2 and TRBJ2-1): GAGVSQSPSNKVTEKGKDVELRCDPISGHTALYWYRQSLGQGLEFLIYFQGNSAPDKSGLPSDRFSAERTGGSVSTLTIQRTQQEDSAVYLCASSPRTSGRMSNEQFFGPGTRLTVL.

The V and J genes are TRBV6-5 and TRBJ2-5; the match to TRBD1 covers 11 bases. Germline CDR1 is MNHEY and CDR2 is SVGAGI. The CDR3 is 15 residues long. With V trimmed by 8 bases and J by 2 bases, 7 bases remained unmatched. CDR3 DNA sequence: TGTGCCAGCCAACCGGGGACAGGGGGACAAGAGACCCAGTACTTC. As protein: CASQPGTGGQETQYF.

This clone was observed a single time. J is TRBJ2-7 and V is TRBV6-1, with D perhaps matching TRBD2 (5 bases). The V and J ends lost 5 bases and 2 bases respectively, with 13 bases between them. The CDR3 sequence is 14 residues long. Per germline, CDR1 MNHNS and CDR2 SASEGT. CDR3 sequence reads: CASSMYSGPYEQYF. The CDR3 nucleotides are TGTGCCAGCAGTATGTACAGCGGTCCCTACGAGCAGTACTTC.

The chain joins TRBV20-1 to TRBJ1-3; no clear D gene. The CDR3 covers 11 residues. Germline CDR1 DFQATT, CDR2 SNEGSKA (reference sequence). V was trimmed by 2 bases and J by 10 bases, leaving 9 bases between them. CDR3 region: CSARSEETIYF. In DNA, the CDR3 is TGCAGTGCTAGATCCGAGGAGACCATATATTTT.

The chain is built from TRBV6-1 and TRBJ2-1; D unclear. The ends were cut back, 5 bases at V and 8 bases at J, with 10 bases in the middle. Per the germline V gene, CDR1 is MNHNS and CDR2 is SASEGT. This CDR3 spans 12 amino acids. This CDR3 reads CASSSTRDEQFF. The CDR3 nucleotides read TGTGCCAGCAGTAGCACACGCGATGAGCAGTTCTTC.

This clone was seen a handful of times. This CDR3 is also generated by other DNA sequences in the sample. The CDR3 is CASSLRLVRTQETQYF. CDR3 in DNA: TGTGCCAGCAGCCTCAGACTAGTTCGTACCCAAGAGACCCAGTACTTC. The chain is built from TRBV11-1 and TRBJ2-5, with D possibly being TRBD2 (6 bases). This CDR3 has 16 amino acids. V was cut by 5 bases and J by 1 base, with 17 bases left in between. Germline V gene lookup returns CDR1 SGHAT and CDR2 FQDESV (reference sequence).

The CDR3 region has the DNA TGTGCCTGGAGTGTGCAAGGGGCGGACACTGAAGCTTTCTTT. This translates into CAWSVQGADTEAFF. The chain recombines TRBV30 with TRBJ1-1, with D perhaps TRBD1 (5 bases). Trimming shortened V by 0 bases and J by 3 bases, and 11 bases separated the two germline ends. The CDR3 is 14 amino acids. CDR1 and CDR2 (germline): GTSNPN, SVGIG (reference sequence). Full variable domain (rest looked up from reference TRBV30 and TRBJ1-1): SQTIHQWPATLVQPVGSPLSLECTVEGTSNPNLYWYRQAAGRGLQLLFYSVGIGQISSEVPQNLSASRPQDRQFILSSKKLLLSDSGFYLCAWSVQGADTEAFFGQGTRLTVV.

The rearrangement links TRBV19 to TRBJ1-5; D is undetermined. This CDR3 has 13 residues. Germline V CDR1 and CDR2: LNHDA, SQIVND (reference sequence). Trimming took 7 bases from V and 4 from J, leaving 11 bases between them. CDR3 region: CASTGSTNQPQHF. CDR3 coding DNA: TGTGCCAGTACGGGCTCAACGAATCAGCCCCAGCATTTT.

This clone has just one count. The chain combines TRBV10-1 with TRBJ2-2; D call uncertain. CDR3 length: 14 residues. V was pared by 4 bases and J by 0 bases, with 6 bases between. Germline CDR1 and CDR2: WNHNN and SYGVQD (reference sequence). Here the CDR3 reads CASSVLANTGELFF. The CDR3 coding sequence is TGCGCCAGCAGTGTGCTGGCGAACACCGGGGAGCTGTTTTTT.

This chain links TRBV18 with TRBJ2-5; D may be TRBD2 (5 bases). The germline V and J ends were trimmed by 3 bases and 5 bases, with 10 bases remaining between them. CDR1 and CDR2 from the germline V gene are KGHSH and LQKENI. CDR3 length: 13 residues. In DNA form, the CDR3 reads TGTGCCAGCTCACCGGGTAGCGCGGAGACCCAGTACTTC. It is translated as CASSPGSAETQYF.

This rearrangement joins TRBV5-6 to TRBJ2-5, with TRBD1 matching over 8 bases. The junction had 7 bases not matched to a gene; V was cut back by 2 bases and J by 4 bases. Germline loops: CDR1 SGHDT, CDR2 YYEEEE. The CDR3 runs to 15 residues. CDR3 nucleotide sequence: TGTGCCAGCAGCTTTTGGCGGACAGGGAGAGAGACCCAGTACTTC. This sequence encodes CASSFWRTGRETQYF.